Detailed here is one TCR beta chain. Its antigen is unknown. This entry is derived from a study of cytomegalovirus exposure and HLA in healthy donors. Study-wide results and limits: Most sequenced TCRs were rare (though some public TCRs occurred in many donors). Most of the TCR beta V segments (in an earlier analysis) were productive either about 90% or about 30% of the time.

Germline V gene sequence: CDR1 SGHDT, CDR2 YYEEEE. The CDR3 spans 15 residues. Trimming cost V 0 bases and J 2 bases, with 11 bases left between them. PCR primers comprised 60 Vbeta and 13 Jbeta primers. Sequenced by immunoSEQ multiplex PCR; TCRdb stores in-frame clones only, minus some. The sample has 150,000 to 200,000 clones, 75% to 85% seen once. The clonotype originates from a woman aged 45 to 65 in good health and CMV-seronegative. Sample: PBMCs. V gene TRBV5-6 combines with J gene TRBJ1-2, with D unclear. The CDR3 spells CASSLVAARNYGYTF. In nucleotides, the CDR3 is TGTGCCAGCAGCTTGGTAGCAGCCAGAAACTATGGCTACACCTTC.